A single T cell receptor beta chain is shown here with its context. Which antigen it targets is not known. Base qualities are not recorded, but no much larger clone differs from it by a single base. The sample's time point label is to be understood as: patch test 1, 2 weeks after DPC sensitization. Read against the paper, the sample's treatment or condition label means: therapeutic diphenylcyclopropenone sensitization with weekly scalp DPC. At every patch-test visit, the blood draw took place before the patch test was put on. To be eligible, patients had to be aged 18 to 70, diagnosed with alopecia and judged suitable for DPC therapy, while pregnant patients were excluded. Total RNA was extracted from unfractionated whole blood collected in Tempus Blood RNA tubes. V sheds 3 bases and J sheds 10 bases, leaving 14 bases between their ends. CDR1 and CDR2 are read off the germline V gene as KGHSH and LQKENI. The CDR3 goes from the cysteine to the phenylalanine over 13 residues. This entry keeps only the CDR3 DNA: 39 bases, framed from base 1.

The library was obtained by RACE. TCRdb records NextSeq 500 as the sequencer. During library preparation, unique molecular identifiers were attached to individual cDNA molecules so that TCRs could be counted quantitatively and reproducibly. For every blood RNA sample, sequencing covered both the TCR alpha and TCR beta chains. As for the original processing: The median number of TCRs per sample was roughly 94,000, ranging from roughly 20,000 to 700,000. V, J and CDR3 annotation of the TCR reads was carried out using the Decombinator software suite. To make PS versus PT1 abundance plots, every sample was subsampled to the same number of TCRs (28,000). TCRs were defined as expanded if absent before sensitization and observed at least eight times at the 2-week time point. Starting from the raw public reads, TCRdb applied fastp trimming at Q25, assembled clones with MiXCR and retained in-frame beta chains. Each CDR3 protein appears once, grouped with its most common genes and DNA. The V and J calls and clone size are TCRdb's, not the authors'. The sample includes fewer than 200,000 distinct CDR3 sequences, with under 25% observed a single time. The ten top clones hold 6.7% of the sample.

This entry comes from a study of human T cells and chemical hapten exposure (dated by TCRdb to about 2021). For the study in its entirety: For sensitization, 2% DPC in acetone was applied to a roughly 2 cm by roughly 2 cm area of upper inner arm skin. Blood samples were taken from patients before sensitization (week 0) and then at 2, 6 and about 24 weeks after DPC sensitization. Libraries were pooled for sequencing, and per-sample TCR yields varied mainly because of small differences in library volumes within the pool. In alopecia patients, the study followed how the peripheral blood TCR repertoire changed in vivo over primary and secondary sensitization to diphenylcyclopropenone (DPC), a hapten. Weekly therapeutic DPC doses were additionally applied to the scalp of patients throughout the roughly 25-week study period. The patient cohort, mostly female, included alopecia areata with under or over 50% scalp involvement, alopecia totalis and alopecia universalis. Patch tests used Finn chambers with 0.01% DPC on the upper back, scored after 6 days by International Contact Dermatitis Research Group standards. For TCR sequencing, blood came from approximately 29 alopecia patients at anywhere from one to four time points (pre-sensitization, 2, 6 and 24 weeks).

The full study reports these points: A positive correlation was found between the number of PT1 expanded TCRs and patch test score, with significance reached at thresholds 8, 16 and 32 but not 4. All patients had alopecia, a presumed autoimmune disease, so their immune response might differ from that of healthy individuals. After repeated subsampling, the strength of the expansion versus patch-test correlation and the threshold at which it became significant changed. DPC sensitization did not change the number of TCRs with a frequency above 1 in 1000, and there was no evidence of changes in global repertoire structure. Significantly more large CDR3 similarity clusters were formed by expanded TCRs than by pre-sensitization or healthy control sets, consistent with antigen-driven responses.

The source is a woman aged 45 to 65 with alopecia areata. Some clones in this sample may be carry-over from other donors' samples. Sequenced here: whole blood, sampled in connection with sensitization to the hapten diphenylcyclopropenone (DPC). The V and J genes are TRBV18 and TRBJ2-3; the D gene is perhaps TRBD2, on 5 matching bases. Here is the DNA: TGTGCCAGCTCACCCTTCCCCCGGGATGCGCAGTATTTT. This codes for CASSPFPRDAQYF.